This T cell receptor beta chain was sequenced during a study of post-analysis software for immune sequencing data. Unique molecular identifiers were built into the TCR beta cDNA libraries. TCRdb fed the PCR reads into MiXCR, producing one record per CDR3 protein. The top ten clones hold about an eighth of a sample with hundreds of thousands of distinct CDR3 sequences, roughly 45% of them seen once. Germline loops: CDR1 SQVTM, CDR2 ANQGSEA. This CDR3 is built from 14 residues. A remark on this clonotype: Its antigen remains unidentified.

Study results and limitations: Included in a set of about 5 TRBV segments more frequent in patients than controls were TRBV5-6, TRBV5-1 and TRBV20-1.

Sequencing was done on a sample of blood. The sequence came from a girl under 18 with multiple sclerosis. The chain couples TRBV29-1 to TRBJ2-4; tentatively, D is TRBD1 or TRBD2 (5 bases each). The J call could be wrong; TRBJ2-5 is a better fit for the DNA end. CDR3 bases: TGCAGCGTTGCGGCAGTGGCTGGGGGAGAGACCCAGTACTTC. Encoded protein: CSVAAVAGGETQYF.